This T cell receptor (beta chain) is from a study of beta chain features in type 1 diabetes. Points on this clone: Its antigen is currently unknown. Other DNA sequences in this specimen translate into the identical CDR3.

The CDR3 sequence is 11 residues long. The V and J ends lost 0 bases and 7 bases respectively, with 6 bases between them. Germline V gene sequence: CDR1 DFQATT, CDR2 SNEGSKA (reference sequence). The study, taken as a whole, reports: Moderately but significantly shorter TCRB CDR3s were found in Type 1 diabetes patients in all four CD4+ subsets. These data did not resolve whether HLA type affects TCRB rearrangement.

cDNA synthesis used the whole RNA isolate, giving expressed TCRB sequences. TCRdb's table, derived via immunoSEQ multiplex PCR, lists solely in-frame clones and lacks some. Among fewer than 400,000 clones listed, roughly 9% were seen once. The TCR originated in a man between 25 and 39 years old with type 1 diabetes. The specimen sequenced was central memory CD4+ T cells from blood. V is TRBV20-1 and J is TRBJ1-2; D ambiguous. CDR3 loop: CSARDLGGYTF. As DNA, the CDR3 is TGCAGTGCTAGAGATCTTGGTGGCTACACCTTC.